These 3 T cell receptor beta chains were sequenced from one sample in a study of blood T cell repertoires in COVID-19 (TCRdb year 2020). Library construction relied on the immunoSEQ multiplex PCR assay. Not all clones reach the TCRdb copy of this immuneACCESS table, which keeps in-frame sequences only. Checked studies attribute under half of the gap to unresolved V genes and leave the rest unexplained. Within this sample are roughly 100,000 clones, with roughly 82% of them counted one time only. The top ten constitute roughly 5% of the sample. The sequenced sample consisted of peripheral blood. The receptor set was obtained from a man in his 60s with acute or convalescent COVID-19.

The chain combines TRBV10-3 with TRBJ2-1; maybe TRBD2 (6 bases). V lost 2 bases and J lost 9, with 11 bases in between. Germline V gives CDR1 ENHRY, CDR2 SYGVKD. The CDR3 runs 13 residues. The CDR3 DNA sequence: TGTGCCATCAGTGAGGGACTATCGAGTGAGCAGTTCTTC. Protein product: CAISEGLSSEQFF.

CDR3 sequence reads: CASSTPGDYGYTF. Written as DNA, the CDR3 is TGTGCCAGTAGTACTCCAGGGGACTATGGCTACACCTTC. The rearrangement links TRBV19 to TRBJ1-2, with D possibly TRBD1 on 6 matching bases. This CDR3 comprises 13 residues. The V gene's germline CDR1 is LNHDA and CDR2 SQIVND (reference sequence). Trimming removed 4 bases from V and 3 bases from J, with 9 bases in between.

The chain links TRBV6-5 to TRBJ1-5; D gene unclear. Germline V CDR1 and CDR2: MNHEY, SVGAGI. The ends were cut back, 6 bases at V and 0 bases at J, with 12 bases in the middle. The CDR3 has 15 residues. The chain's CDR3 is CASRGGNLSNQPQHF. CDR3 DNA: TGTGCCAGCAGGGGAGGGAATCTTAGCAATCAGCCCCAGCATTTT.